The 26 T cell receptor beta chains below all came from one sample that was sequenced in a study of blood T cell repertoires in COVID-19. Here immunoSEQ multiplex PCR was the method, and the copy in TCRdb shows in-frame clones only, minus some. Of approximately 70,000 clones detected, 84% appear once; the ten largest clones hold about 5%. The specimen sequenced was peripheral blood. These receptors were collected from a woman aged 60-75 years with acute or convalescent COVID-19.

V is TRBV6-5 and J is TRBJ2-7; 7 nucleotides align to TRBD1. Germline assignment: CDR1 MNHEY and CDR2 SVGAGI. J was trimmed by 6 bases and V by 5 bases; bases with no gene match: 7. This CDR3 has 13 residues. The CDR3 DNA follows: TGTGCCAGCAGTCTAAGAAGGGGGCTCGAGCAGTACTTC. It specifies CASSLRRGLEQYF.

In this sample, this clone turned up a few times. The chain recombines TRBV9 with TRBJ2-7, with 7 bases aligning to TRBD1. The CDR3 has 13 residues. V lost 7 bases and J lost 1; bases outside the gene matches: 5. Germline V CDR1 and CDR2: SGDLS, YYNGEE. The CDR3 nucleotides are TGTGCCAGCGGCCCGGGACAGTCCTACGAGCAGTACTTC. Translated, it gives CASGPGQSYEQYF.

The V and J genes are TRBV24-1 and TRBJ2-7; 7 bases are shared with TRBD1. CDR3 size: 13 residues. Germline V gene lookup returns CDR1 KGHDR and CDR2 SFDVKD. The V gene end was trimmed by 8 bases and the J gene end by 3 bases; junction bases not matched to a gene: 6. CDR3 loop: CATKGQDRYEQYF. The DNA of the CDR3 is TGTGCCACCAAAGGACAGGACCGCTACGAGCAGTACTTC.

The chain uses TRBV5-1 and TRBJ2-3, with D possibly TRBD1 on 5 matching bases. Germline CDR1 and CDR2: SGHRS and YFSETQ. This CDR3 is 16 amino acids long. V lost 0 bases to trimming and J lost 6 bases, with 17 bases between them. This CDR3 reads CASSLAEGDRMDTQYF. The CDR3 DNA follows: TGCGCCAGCAGCTTGGCCGAAGGGGATAGAATGGATACGCAGTATTTT.

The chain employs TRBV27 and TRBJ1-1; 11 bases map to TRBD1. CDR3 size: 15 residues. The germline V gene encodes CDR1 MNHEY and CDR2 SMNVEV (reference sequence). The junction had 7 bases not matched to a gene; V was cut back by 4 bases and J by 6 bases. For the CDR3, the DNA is TGTGCCAGCAGTTCCTTTGGGACAGGGGGGGCTGAAGCTTTCTTT. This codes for CASSSFGTGGAEAFF.

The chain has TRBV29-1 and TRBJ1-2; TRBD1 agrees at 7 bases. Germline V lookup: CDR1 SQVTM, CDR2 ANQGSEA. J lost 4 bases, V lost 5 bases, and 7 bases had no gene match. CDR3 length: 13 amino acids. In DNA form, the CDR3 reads TGCAGCGTTCTTAGGGACAGAAGCTATGGCTACACCTTC. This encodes CSVLRDRSYGYTF.

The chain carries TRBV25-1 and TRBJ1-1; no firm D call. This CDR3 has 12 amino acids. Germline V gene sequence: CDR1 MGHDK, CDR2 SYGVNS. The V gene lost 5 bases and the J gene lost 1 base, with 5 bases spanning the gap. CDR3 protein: CASSLPNTEAFF. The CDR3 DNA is TGTGCCAGCAGTCTTCCGAACACTGAAGCTTTCTTT.

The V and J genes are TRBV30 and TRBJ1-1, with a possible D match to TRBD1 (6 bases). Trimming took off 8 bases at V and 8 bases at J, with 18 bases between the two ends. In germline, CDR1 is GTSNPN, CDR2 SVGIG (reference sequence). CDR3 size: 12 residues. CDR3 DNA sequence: TGTGCCCTCGTTGGGGGACACTGGGAAGCTTTCTTT. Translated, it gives CALVGGHWEAFF. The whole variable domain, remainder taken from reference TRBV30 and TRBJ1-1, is SQTIHQWPATLVQPVGSPLSLECTVEGTSNPNLYWYRQAAGRGLQLLFYSVGIGQISSEVPQNLSASRPQDRQFILSSKKLLLSDSGFYLCALVGGHWEAFFGQGTRLTVV.

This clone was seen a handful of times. The CDR3 sequence: CATGVGGRTGELFF. In DNA, the CDR3 is TGTGCCACCGGGGTGGGAGGGCGCACCGGGGAGCTGTTTTTT. The chain recombines TRBV15 with TRBJ2-2, with 7 bases matching TRBD2. Per the germline V gene, CDR1 is LNHNV and CDR2 is YYDKDF (reference sequence). The CDR3 is 14 residues long. J gave up 4 bases and V 8 bases, and 7 bases lay outside the gene matches.

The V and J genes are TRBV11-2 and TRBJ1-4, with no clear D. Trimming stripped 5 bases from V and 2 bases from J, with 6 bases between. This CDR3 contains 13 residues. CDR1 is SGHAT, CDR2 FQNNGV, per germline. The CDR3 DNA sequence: TGTGCCAGCAGCCTACGCACTAATGAAAAACTGTTTTTT. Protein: CASSLRTNEKLFF. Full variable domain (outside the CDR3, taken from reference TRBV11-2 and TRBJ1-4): EAGVAQSPRYKIIEKRQSVAFWCNPISGHATLYWYQQILGQGPKLLIQFQNNGVVDDSQLPKDRFSAERLKGVDSTLKIQPAKLEDSAVYLCASSLRTNEKLFFGSGTQLSVL.

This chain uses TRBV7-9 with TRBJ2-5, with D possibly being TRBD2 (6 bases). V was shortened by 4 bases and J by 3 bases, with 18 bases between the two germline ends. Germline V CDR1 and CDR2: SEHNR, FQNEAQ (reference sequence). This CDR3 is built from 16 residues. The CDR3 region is CASSSELGGAEETQYF. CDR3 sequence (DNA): TGTGCCAGCAGCTCCGAACTCGGAGGGGCTGAAGAGACCCAGTACTTC.

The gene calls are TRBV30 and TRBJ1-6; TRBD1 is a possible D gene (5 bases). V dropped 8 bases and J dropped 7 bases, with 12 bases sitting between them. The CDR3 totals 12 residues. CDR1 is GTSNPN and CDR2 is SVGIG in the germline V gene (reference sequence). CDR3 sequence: CARGDLNSPLHF. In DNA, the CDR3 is TGTGCCCGCGGGGACCTCAATTCACCCCTCCACTTT.

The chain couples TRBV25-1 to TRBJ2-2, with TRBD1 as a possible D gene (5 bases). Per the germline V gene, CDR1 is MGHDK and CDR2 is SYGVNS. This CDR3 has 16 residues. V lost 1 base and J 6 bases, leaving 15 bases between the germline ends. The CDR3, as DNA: TGTGCCAGCAGTGAATTTCAGGGAATGTCATCCGGGGAGCTGTTTTTT. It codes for CASSEFQGMSSGELFF. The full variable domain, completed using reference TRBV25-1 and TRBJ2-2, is EADIYQTPRYLVIGTGKKITLECSQTMGHDKMYWYQQDPGMELHLIHYSYGVNSTEKGDLSSESTVSRIRTEHFPLTLESARPSHTSQYLCASSEFQGMSSGELFFGEGSRLTVL.

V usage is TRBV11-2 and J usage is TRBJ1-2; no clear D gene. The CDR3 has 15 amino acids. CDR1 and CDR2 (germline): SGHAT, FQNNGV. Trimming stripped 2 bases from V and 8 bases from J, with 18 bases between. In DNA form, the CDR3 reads TGTGCCAGCAGCTTACGGGAAGGCGCCTCGGAGGGCTACACCTTC. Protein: CASSLREGASEGYTF.

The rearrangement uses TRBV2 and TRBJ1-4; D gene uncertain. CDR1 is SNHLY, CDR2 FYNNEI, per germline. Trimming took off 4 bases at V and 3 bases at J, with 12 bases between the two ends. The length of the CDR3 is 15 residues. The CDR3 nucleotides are TGTGCCAGCAGTGCCACAGAAGCTTCTAATGAAAAACTGTTTTTT. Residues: CASSATEASNEKLFF.

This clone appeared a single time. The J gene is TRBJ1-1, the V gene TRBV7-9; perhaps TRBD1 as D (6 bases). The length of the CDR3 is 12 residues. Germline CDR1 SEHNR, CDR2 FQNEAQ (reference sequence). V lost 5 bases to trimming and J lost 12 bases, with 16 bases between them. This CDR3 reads CASSPTGFKSFF. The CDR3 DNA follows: TGTGCCAGCAGCCCTACAGGGTTTAAATCTTTCTTT.

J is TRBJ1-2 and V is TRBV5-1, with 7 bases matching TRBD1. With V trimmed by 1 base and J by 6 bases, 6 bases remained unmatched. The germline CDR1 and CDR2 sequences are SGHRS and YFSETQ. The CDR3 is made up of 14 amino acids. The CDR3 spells CASSLSGQEHGYTF. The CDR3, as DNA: TGCGCCAGCAGCTTGAGCGGACAGGAGCATGGCTACACCTTC.

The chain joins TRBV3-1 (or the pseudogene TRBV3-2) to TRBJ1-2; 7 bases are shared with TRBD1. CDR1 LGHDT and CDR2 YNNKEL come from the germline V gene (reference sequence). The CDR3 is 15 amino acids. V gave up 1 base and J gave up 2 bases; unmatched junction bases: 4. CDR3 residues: CASSQVGGQNYGYTF. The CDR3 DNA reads TGTGCCAGCAGCCAAGTGGGGGGACAGAACTATGGCTACACCTTC.

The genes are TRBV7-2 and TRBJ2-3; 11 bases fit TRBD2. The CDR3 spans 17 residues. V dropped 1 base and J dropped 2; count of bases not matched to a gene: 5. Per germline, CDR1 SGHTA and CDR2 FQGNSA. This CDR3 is CASSLVVAGGSTDTQYF. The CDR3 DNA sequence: TGTGCCAGCAGCTTAGTGGTAGCGGGGGGGTCCACAGATACGCAGTATTTT.

The CDR3 DNA reads TGTGCCATCAGTGCCAGGACAGGGGGAGATCAGCCCCAGCATTTT. It specifies CAISARTGGDQPQHF. The chain links TRBV10-3 to TRBJ1-5; 10 bases fit TRBD1. After removal of 4 bases from V and 5 bases from J, the junction contained 5 bases not matched to a gene. The CDR3 covers 15 residues. Germline V gene lookup returns CDR1 ENHRY and CDR2 SYGVKD.

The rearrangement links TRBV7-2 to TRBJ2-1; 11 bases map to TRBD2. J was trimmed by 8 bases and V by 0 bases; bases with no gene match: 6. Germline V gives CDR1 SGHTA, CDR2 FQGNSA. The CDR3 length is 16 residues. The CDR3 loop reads CASSLAVAGGRDEQFF. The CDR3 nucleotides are TGTGCCAGCAGCTTAGCAGTAGCGGGGGGGCGGGATGAGCAGTTCTTC.

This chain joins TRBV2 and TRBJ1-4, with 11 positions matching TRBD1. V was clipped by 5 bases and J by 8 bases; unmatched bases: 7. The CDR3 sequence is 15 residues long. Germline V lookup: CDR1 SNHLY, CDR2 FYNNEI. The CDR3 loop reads CASSLDRGRGEKLFF. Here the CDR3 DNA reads TGTGCCAGCAGTTTGGACAGGGGGCGCGGGGAAAAACTGTTTTTT.

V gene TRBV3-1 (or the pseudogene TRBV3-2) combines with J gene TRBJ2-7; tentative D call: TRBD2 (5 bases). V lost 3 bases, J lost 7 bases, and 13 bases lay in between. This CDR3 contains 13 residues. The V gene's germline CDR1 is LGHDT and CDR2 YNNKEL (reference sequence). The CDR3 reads CASSHNRGREQYF. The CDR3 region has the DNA TGTGCCAGCAGCCACAATCGGGGTCGAGAGCAGTACTTC.

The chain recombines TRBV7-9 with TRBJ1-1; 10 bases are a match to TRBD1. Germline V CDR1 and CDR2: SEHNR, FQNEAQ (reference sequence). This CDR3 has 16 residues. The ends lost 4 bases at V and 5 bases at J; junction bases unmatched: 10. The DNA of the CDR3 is TGTGCCAGCAGCTATCGAACCGGGACAGGGGAAACTGAAGCTTTCTTT. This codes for CASSYRTGTGETEAFF.

The CDR3 coding sequence is TGTGCCAGCAGCCCTCGACAGGGGGAGAAAGATACGCAGTATTTT. Encoded protein: CASSPRQGEKDTQYF. The chain combines TRBV4-2 with TRBJ2-3; the match to TRBD1 covers 9 bases. In germline, CDR1 is LGHNA, CDR2 YNFKEQ. J was trimmed by 5 bases and V by 4 bases; bases with no gene match: 7. The CDR3 runs to 15 residues.

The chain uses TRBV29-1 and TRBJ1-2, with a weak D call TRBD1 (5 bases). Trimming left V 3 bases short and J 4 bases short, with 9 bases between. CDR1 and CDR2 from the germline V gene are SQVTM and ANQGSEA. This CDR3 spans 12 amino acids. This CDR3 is CSVEGRVYGYTF. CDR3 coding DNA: TGCAGCGTTGAGGGCAGGGTCTATGGCTACACCTTC.